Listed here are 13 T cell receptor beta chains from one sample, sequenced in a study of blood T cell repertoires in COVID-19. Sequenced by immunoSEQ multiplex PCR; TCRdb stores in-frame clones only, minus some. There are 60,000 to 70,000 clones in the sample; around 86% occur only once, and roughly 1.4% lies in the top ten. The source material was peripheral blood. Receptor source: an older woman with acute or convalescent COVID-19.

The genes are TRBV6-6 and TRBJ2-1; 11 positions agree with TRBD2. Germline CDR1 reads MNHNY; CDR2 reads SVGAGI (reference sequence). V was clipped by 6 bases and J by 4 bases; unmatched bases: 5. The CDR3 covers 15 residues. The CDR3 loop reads CASSTGTSGYNEQFF. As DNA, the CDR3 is TGTGCCAGCAGCACCGGGACTAGCGGTTACAATGAGCAGTTCTTC.

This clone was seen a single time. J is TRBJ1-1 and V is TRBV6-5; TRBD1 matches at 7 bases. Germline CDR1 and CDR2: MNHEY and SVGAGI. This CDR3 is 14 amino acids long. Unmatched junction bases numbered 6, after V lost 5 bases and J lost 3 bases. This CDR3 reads CASSTDRVHTEAFF. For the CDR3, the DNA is TGTGCCAGCAGTACCGACAGGGTTCACACTGAAGCTTTCTTT.

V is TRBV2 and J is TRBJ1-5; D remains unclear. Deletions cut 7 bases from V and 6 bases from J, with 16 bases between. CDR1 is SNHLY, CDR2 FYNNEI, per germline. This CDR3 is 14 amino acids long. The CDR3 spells CASTGGGLGQPQHF. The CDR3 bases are TGTGCCAGCACCGGAGGAGGGTTGGGTCAGCCCCAGCATTTT.

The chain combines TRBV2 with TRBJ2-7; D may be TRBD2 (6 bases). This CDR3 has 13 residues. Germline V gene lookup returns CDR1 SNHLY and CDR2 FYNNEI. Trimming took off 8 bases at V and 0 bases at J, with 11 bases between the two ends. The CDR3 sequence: CASGLATSYEQYF. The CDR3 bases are TGTGCCAGCGGTCTAGCGACCTCCTACGAGCAGTACTTC.

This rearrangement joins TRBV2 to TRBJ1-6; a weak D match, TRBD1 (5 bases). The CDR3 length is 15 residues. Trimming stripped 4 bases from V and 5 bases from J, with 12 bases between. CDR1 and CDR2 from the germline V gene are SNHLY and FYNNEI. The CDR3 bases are TGTGCCAGCAGTGTACAGGCGCCAGATAATTCACCCCTCCACTTT. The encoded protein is CASSVQAPDNSPLHF.

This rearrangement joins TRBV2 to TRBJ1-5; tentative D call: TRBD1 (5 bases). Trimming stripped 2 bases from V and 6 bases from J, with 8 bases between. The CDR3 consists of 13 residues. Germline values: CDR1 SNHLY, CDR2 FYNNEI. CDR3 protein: CASSEWGGQPQHF. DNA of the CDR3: TGTGCCAGCAGTGAATGGGGGGGTCAGCCCCAGCATTTT.

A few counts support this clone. The CDR3 loop is CASSPRGTEAFF. CDR3 nucleotides: TGCGCCAGCAGTCCCCGGGGCACTGAAGCTTTCTTT. V usage is TRBV5-1 and J usage is TRBJ1-1; D gene unclear. Trimming removed 5 bases at V and 4 bases at J, with 9 bases between. Germline assignment: CDR1 SGHRS and CDR2 YFSETQ. The CDR3 runs 12 residues.

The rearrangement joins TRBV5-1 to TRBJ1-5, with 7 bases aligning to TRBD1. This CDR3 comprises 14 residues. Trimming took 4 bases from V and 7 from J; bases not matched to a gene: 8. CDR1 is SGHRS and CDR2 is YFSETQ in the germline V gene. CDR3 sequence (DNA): TGCGCCAGCAGCCCCACGACAGGGAACCAGCCCCAGCATTTT. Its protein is CASSPTTGNQPQHF.

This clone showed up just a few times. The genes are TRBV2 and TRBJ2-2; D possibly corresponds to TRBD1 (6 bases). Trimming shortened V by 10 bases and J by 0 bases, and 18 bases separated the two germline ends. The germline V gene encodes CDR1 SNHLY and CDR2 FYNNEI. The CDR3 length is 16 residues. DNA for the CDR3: TGTGCCACCCGGCAGGGGCCTATCACGAACACCGGGGAGCTGTTTTTT. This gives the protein CATRQGPITNTGELFF.

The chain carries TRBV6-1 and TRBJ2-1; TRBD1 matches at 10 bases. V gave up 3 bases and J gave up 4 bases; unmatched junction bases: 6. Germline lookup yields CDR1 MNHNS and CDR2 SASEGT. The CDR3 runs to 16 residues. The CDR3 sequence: CASSEFWTGGYNEQFF. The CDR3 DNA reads TGTGCCAGCAGTGAGTTTTGGACAGGGGGTTACAATGAGCAGTTCTTC.

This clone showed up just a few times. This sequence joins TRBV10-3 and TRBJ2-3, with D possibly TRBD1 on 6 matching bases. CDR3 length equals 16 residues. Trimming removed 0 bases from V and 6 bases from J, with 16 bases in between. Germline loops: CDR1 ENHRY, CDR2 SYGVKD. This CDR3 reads CAISESGTGYRDTQYF. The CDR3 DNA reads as TGTGCCATCAGTGAGTCCGGTACAGGGTATCGGGATACGCAGTATTTT.

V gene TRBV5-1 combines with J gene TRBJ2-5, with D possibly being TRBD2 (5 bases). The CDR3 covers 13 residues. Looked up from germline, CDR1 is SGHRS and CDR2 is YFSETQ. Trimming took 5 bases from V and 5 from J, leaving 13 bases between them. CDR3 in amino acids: CASRSAVRETQYF. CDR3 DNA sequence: TGCGCCAGCAGGTCAGCGGTCCGGGAGACCCAGTACTTC.

CDR3 sequence reads: CASSGGTTFGPQHF. The CDR3, as DNA: TGTGCCAGCTCGGGAGGCACCACGTTTGGGCCCCAGCATTTT. This chain links TRBV18 with TRBJ1-5; no firm D call. This CDR3 contains 14 residues. Germline lookup yields CDR1 KGHSH and CDR2 LQKENI. Trimming left V 6 bases short and J 9 bases short, with 18 bases between.